This note documents a single TCR beta chain sequence. Primers: 60 Vbeta forward and 13 Jbeta reverse. This table comes from immunoSEQ multiplex PCR, and its TCRdb copy is limited to in-frame clones, with some not included. Of some 80,000 clones listed, 78% were seen once; the top ten hold 3% to 3.5%. These data originate in a study of cytomegalovirus exposure and HLA in healthy donors. Across the study: Approximately 85 million unique TCRs from HLA-typed donors were held in an early data release.

V was clipped by 6 bases and J by 5 bases; unmatched bases: 7. The CDR3 is made up of 15 amino acids. Germline CDR1 and CDR2: MNHEY and SMNVEV (reference sequence). The source is a man aged 40-55 years in good health and CMV-seronegative. The sample taken for sequencing was PBMCs. The V call is TRBV27, the J call TRBJ1-5; 10 bases align to TRBD1. CDR3 loop: CASRTGGTGDQPQHF. CDR3 in DNA: TGTGCCAGCAGAACTGGGGGGACAGGGGATCAGCCCCAGCATTTT.